A single sample gave rise to the 32 T cell receptor beta chains below, sequenced in a study of tissue T cells after allogeneic stem cell transplantation. Only in-frame clones appear in the TCRdb table, and some are missing; sequencing was by immunoSEQ multiplex PCR. The sample has about 4,700 clones; roughly three quarters are singletons. Sample: duodenal tissue, taken at autopsy. The receptors come from a female patient aged 18 to 49 with steroid-refractory graft-versus-host disease after an allogeneic stem cell transplant. Part of the T cell pool may stem from the graft donor.

This chain uses TRBV30 with TRBJ1-3; no clear D. The germline V gene has CDR1 GTSNPN and CDR2 SVGIG (reference sequence). The CDR3 runs to 13 residues. Trimming removed 5 bases at V and 2 bases at J, with 10 bases between. CDR3 loop: CAWDSNAGNTIYF. In nucleotides, the CDR3 is TGTGCCTGGGACTCAAACGCTGGAAACACCATATATTTT. The full variable domain, rest sourced from reference TRBV30 and TRBJ1-3, is SQTIHQWPATLVQPVGSPLSLECTVEGTSNPNLYWYRQAAGRGLQLLFYSVGIGQISSEVPQNLSASRPQDRQFILSSKKLLLSDSGFYLCAWDSNAGNTIYFGEGSWLTVV.

This clone was seen a handful of times. This chain links TRBV6-5 with TRBJ1-5; TRBD1 agrees at 7 bases. CDR3 size: 15 residues. With 5 bases clipped from V and 0 bases from J, the junction kept 4 bases outside the gene matches. The V gene's germline CDR1 is MNHEY and CDR2 SVGAGI. CDR3 in amino acids: CASSRQGNSNQPQHF. The CDR3, as DNA: TGTGCCAGCAGTCGACAGGGCAATAGCAATCAGCCCCAGCATTTT.

In this sample, this clone turned up once. The V call is TRBV27, the J call TRBJ2-7; 7 positions agree with TRBD2. The CDR3 is 14 amino acids. CDR1 is MNHEY, CDR2 SMNVEV, per germline (reference sequence). The J segment lost 4 bases and the V segment lost 1 base, leaving 4 bases of the junction unmatched. The CDR3 here is CASSLWGGFYEQYF. The CDR3 region has the DNA TGTGCCAGCAGTTTATGGGGGGGTTTTTACGAGCAGTACTTC.

The chain couples TRBV6-5 to TRBJ1-4, with D maybe TRBD1 (5 bases). Deletions cut 7 bases from V and 13 bases from J, with 16 bases between. The CDR3 loop spans 12 amino acids. The germline V gene encodes CDR1 MNHEY and CDR2 SVGAGI. DNA for the CDR3: TGTGCCAGCACCCCAAGGGGTTTCGGACTGTTTTTT. This codes for CASTPRGFGLFF.

V is TRBV14 and J is TRBJ2-7, with TRBD2 as a possible D gene (5 bases). CDR1 is SGHDN, CDR2 FVKESK, per germline. CDR3 length equals 13 residues. V was shortened by 0 bases and J by 5 bases, with 8 bases between the two germline ends. CDR3 nucleotide sequence: TGTGCCAGCAGCCAAGATCCCGGGGACGAGCAGTACTTC. Translation gives CASSQDPGDEQYF.

The V call is TRBV7-8, the J call TRBJ1-2; 10 positions agree with TRBD1. Germline CDR1 is SGHVS and CDR2 is FQNEAQ. The CDR3 sequence is 13 residues long. V was pared by 4 bases and J by 7 bases, with 3 bases of the junction left unmatched. The CDR3 sequence is CASSSGQGIGYTF. Here the CDR3 DNA reads TGTGCCAGCAGCTCGGGACAGGGGATTGGCTACACCTTC. The whole variable domain, remainder taken from reference TRBV7-8 and TRBJ1-2, is GAGVSQSPRYKVAKRGQDVALRCDPISGHVSLFWYQQALGQGPEFLTYFQNEAQLDKSGLPSDRFFAERPEGSVSTLKIQRTQQEDSAVYLCASSSGQGIGYTFGSGTRLTVV.

V gene TRBV4-1 combines with J gene TRBJ2-1; 15 bases line up with TRBD2. J gave up 2 bases and V 4 bases, and 6 bases lay outside the gene matches. Germline V gene sequence: CDR1 MGHRA, CDR2 YSYEKL. The CDR3 spans 18 residues. CDR3 protein: CASSPRTSGRATYNEQFF. CDR3 in DNA: TGCGCCAGCAGCCCCCGGACTAGCGGGAGGGCCACCTACAATGAGCAGTTCTTC.

This clone has a handful of counts. This chain joins TRBV19 and TRBJ1-1; no firm D call. Trimming shortened V by 5 bases and J by 8 bases, and 18 bases separated the two germline ends. CDR1 is LNHDA, CDR2 SQIVND, per germline (reference sequence). The CDR3 length is 14 residues. CDR3 sequence: CASSGRPGLGEAFF. CDR3 nucleotide sequence: TGTGCCAGTAGTGGACGCCCGGGCTTGGGGGAAGCTTTCTTT.

A few counts support this clone. V gene TRBV7-8 combines with J gene TRBJ1-2; D unclear. The germline V and J ends were trimmed by 0 bases and 0 bases, with 5 bases remaining between them. CDR3 length equals 14 residues. CDR1 and CDR2 from the germline V gene are SGHVS and FQNEAQ. Here the CDR3 reads CASSLALSNYGYTF. The CDR3 nucleotides read TGTGCCAGCAGCTTAGCGCTTTCTAACTATGGCTACACCTTC. The full variable domain, rest sourced from reference TRBV7-8 and TRBJ1-2, is GAGVSQSPRYKVAKRGQDVALRCDPISGHVSLFWYQQALGQGPEFLTYFQNEAQLDKSGLPSDRFFAERPEGSVSTLKIQRTQQEDSAVYLCASSLALSNYGYTFGSGTRLTVV.

This chain joins TRBV7-2 and TRBJ1-1; a weak D match, TRBD1 (6 bases). The germline gives CDR1 SGHTA, CDR2 FQGNSA. This CDR3 comprises 14 residues. V lost 1 base and J lost 8, with 14 bases in between. CDR3 sequence (DNA): TGTGCCAGCAGCTTAGTTGGGGGCCTCCAGGAAGCTTTCTTT. This codes for CASSLVGGLQEAFF.

The chain combines TRBV5-1 with TRBJ1-2; no clear D. The V gene's germline CDR1 is SGHRS and CDR2 YFSETQ. This CDR3 contains 15 residues. V was cut by 7 bases and J by 2 bases, with 18 bases left in between. CDR3 nucleotides: TGCGCCAGCCGTCTGGGGTTTCAGGAGAACTATGGCTACACCTTC. This sequence encodes CASRLGFQENYGYTF. The full variable domain, rest sourced from reference TRBV5-1 and TRBJ1-2, is KAGVTQTPRYLIKTRGQQVTLSCSPISGHRSVSWYQQTPGQGLQFLFEYFSETQRNKGNFPGRFSGRQFSNSRSEMNVSTLELGDSALYLCASRLGFQENYGYTFGSGTRLTVV.

The chain is built from TRBV5-1 and TRBJ2-2, with TRBD1 as a possible D gene (5 bases). Germline CDR1 SGHRS, CDR2 YFSETQ. V was pared by 0 bases and J by 5 bases, with 14 bases between. This CDR3 comprises 16 residues. The CDR3: CASSLDGAPRTGELFF. The CDR3 DNA follows: TGCGCCAGCAGCTTGGATGGGGCCCCTAGGACCGGGGAGCTGTTTTTT.

The gene calls are TRBV2 and TRBJ1-1; D may be TRBD1 (6 bases). Between the trimmed V and J ends, which lost 8 bases and 4 bases, there was a span of 14 bases. The CDR3 sequence is 13 residues long. The germline V gene has CDR1 SNHLY and CDR2 FYNNEI. In DNA, the CDR3 is TGTGCCAGCCCTGGGGGGGCTTTCACTGAAGCTTTCTTT. The encoded protein is CASPGGAFTEAFF.

The chain uses TRBV5-1 and TRBJ1-4; possible D gene TRBD1, 5 bases. Trimming took 5 bases from V and 1 from J, leaving 12 bases between them. Germline V lookup: CDR1 SGHRS, CDR2 YFSETQ. CDR3 length: 15 amino acids. The CDR3 spells CASRPGGETNEKLFF. In nucleotides, the CDR3 is TGCGCCAGCAGACCCGGGGGGGAAACTAATGAAAAACTGTTTTTT.

The chain couples TRBV27 to TRBJ1-2; unclear D gene. Between the trimmed V and J ends, which lost 3 bases and 0 bases, there was a span of 17 bases. This CDR3 spans 17 amino acids. Per germline, CDR1 MNHEY and CDR2 SMNVEV (reference sequence). The CDR3 spells CASSLGPGMPPNYGYTF. CDR3 coding DNA: TGTGCCAGCAGTTTGGGCCCCGGGATGCCCCCTAACTATGGCTACACCTTC.

This chain connects TRBV5-6 to TRBJ2-5, with D tentatively TRBD1 (6 bases). V dropped 6 bases and J dropped 4 bases, with 16 bases sitting between them. Germline V gene lookup returns CDR1 SGHDT and CDR2 YYEEEE. This CDR3 is 14 amino acids long. The CDR3 DNA reads as TGTGCCAGCAAACTACAGGGACGTCGAGAGACCCAGTACTTC. Protein: CASKLQGRRETQYF.

This clone has only one observation. This chain links TRBV29-1 with TRBJ1-1; TRBD1 matches at 8 bases. CDR1 and CDR2 from the germline V gene are SQVTM and ANQGSEA. V lost 6 bases and J lost 4; bases outside the gene matches: 1. The length of the CDR3 is 11 residues. This chain's CDR3 is CSVDRGTEAFF. In DNA, the CDR3 is TGCAGCGTCGACAGGGGCACTGAAGCTTTCTTT.

V usage is TRBV4-1 and J usage is TRBJ2-5; 9 bases match TRBD2. The CDR3 consists of 17 residues. Unmatched junction bases numbered 6, after V lost 0 bases and J lost 1 base. Per germline, CDR1 MGHRA and CDR2 YSYEKL. CDR3 region: CASSQDPLAGTQETQYF. The CDR3, as DNA: TGCGCCAGCAGCCAAGATCCCCTAGCGGGAACCCAAGAGACCCAGTACTTC.

This clone came up once. V is TRBV24-1 and J is TRBJ2-2, with unresolved D. Looked up from germline, CDR1 is KGHDR and CDR2 is SFDVKD. V was pared by 4 bases and J by 5 bases, with 4 bases between. CDR3 length: 12 amino acids. The CDR3 DNA reads as TGTGCCACCAGTGACGCTACCGGGGAGCTGTTTTTT. Translating it yields CATSDATGELFF.

This clone came up a few times. The CDR3 sequence is CASSQGRILAKYNEQFF. The CDR3 nucleotides read TGCGCCAGCAGCCAAGGACGAATACTAGCGAAGTACAATGAGCAGTTCTTC. V is TRBV4-1 and J is TRBJ2-1; 7 nucleotides match TRBD2. CDR3 size: 17 residues. V dropped 1 base and J dropped 4; count of bases not matched to a gene: 10. Germline CDR1 reads MGHRA; CDR2 reads YSYEKL.

The chain has TRBV19 and TRBJ1-1, with D possibly being TRBD1 (6 bases). The germline V and J ends were trimmed by 9 bases and 0 bases, with 14 bases remaining between them. This CDR3 is built from 14 residues. Germline V CDR1 and CDR2: LNHDA, SQIVND (reference sequence). The CDR3 protein is CARDRLNMNTEAFF. CDR3 DNA: TGTGCCAGGGACAGATTGAACATGAACACTGAAGCTTTCTTT.

J is TRBJ1-1 and V is TRBV10-3; 8 nucleotides agree with TRBD1. The germline V gene encodes CDR1 ENHRY and CDR2 SYGVKD. The CDR3 contains 15 residues. J was trimmed by 5 bases and V by 4 bases; bases with no gene match: 9. CDR3 DNA sequence: TGTGCCATCAGTGCCTTACAGGGGGTATATACTGAAGCTTTCTTT. Its protein is CAISALQGVYTEAFF.

This chain joins TRBV7-2 and TRBJ2-3, with TRBD2 identical over 8 bases. Trimming removed 2 bases from V and 3 bases from J; junction bases left unmatched: 7. This CDR3 is built from 16 residues. The germline V gene has CDR1 SGHTA and CDR2 FQGNSA. CDR3 in amino acids: CASSLRLGGVTDTQYF. The CDR3 DNA follows: TGTGCCAGCAGCTTACGACTCGGGGGGGTGACAGATACGCAGTATTTT.

In its sample, this clone was seen a few times. J is TRBJ1-1 and V is TRBV4-1; D is possibly TRBD1 (5 bases). Germline lookup yields CDR1 MGHRA and CDR2 YSYEKL. This CDR3 spans 18 amino acids. Trimming removed 4 bases from V and 0 bases from J, with 21 bases in between. The CDR3 DNA sequence: TGCGCCAGCAGCCTCTCTGGGTTTGGGGGGGGGATGAACACTGAAGCTTTCTTT. Protein product: CASSLSGFGGGMNTEAFF.

V and J are TRBV10-1 and TRBJ2-7, with 7 bases aligning to TRBD2. Trimming took 4 bases from V and 5 from J; bases not matched to a gene: 5. This CDR3 contains 13 residues. In germline, CDR1 is WNHNN, CDR2 SYGVQD (reference sequence). The CDR3 spells CASSVGTKDEQYF. Here the CDR3 DNA reads TGCGCCAGCAGTGTCGGGACTAAGGACGAGCAGTACTTC.

This clone was recorded once. The chain employs TRBV7-8 and TRBJ2-3; TRBD2 aligns across 8 bases. Germline trimming cut 1 base from V and 1 base from J; bases unmatched to any gene: 4. CDR1 SGHVS and CDR2 FQNEAQ come from the germline V gene. The CDR3 has 16 residues. The CDR3 here is CASSLDGRGGTDTQYF. CDR3 coding DNA: TGTGCCAGCAGCTTAGATGGGCGGGGGGGCACAGATACGCAGTATTTT.

The chain has TRBV27 and TRBJ1-6, with TRBD1 matching over 8 bases. J lost 7 bases, V lost 5 bases, and 4 bases had no gene match. The CDR3 has 14 residues. Germline V CDR1 and CDR2: MNHEY, SMNVEV (reference sequence). The CDR3 reads CASSTQGVNSPLHF. CDR3 sequence (DNA): TGTGCCAGCAGTACACAGGGGGTAAATTCACCCCTCCACTTT.

The chain has TRBV14 and TRBJ2-3; D is undetermined. V was cut by 3 bases and J by 0 bases, with 13 bases left in between. CDR1 and CDR2 from the germline V gene are SGHDN and FVKESK. The CDR3 totals 16 residues. CDR3 amino acids: CASSHPLDASTDTQYF. The CDR3 DNA reads as TGTGCCAGCAGCCACCCCCTGGACGCTAGCACAGATACGCAGTATTTT. Looking up the rest from reference TRBV14 and TRBJ2-3 gives the full variable domain: EAGVTQFPSHSVIEKGQTVTLRCDPISGHDNLYWYRRVMGKEIKFLLHFVKESKQDESGMPNNRFLAERTGGTYSTLKVQPAELEDSGVYFCASSHPLDASTDTQYFGPGTRLTVL.

This clone is large (0.1 to 1%) by share. Here the CDR3 DNA reads TGTGCCAGCAGCCCCACGGATACGCAGTATTTT. Translation: CASSPTDTQYF. The chain uses TRBV11-1 and TRBJ2-3; D remains unclear. Trimming left V 5 bases short and J 6 bases short, with 6 bases between. This CDR3 has 11 amino acids. Germline lookup yields CDR1 SGHAT and CDR2 FQDESV (reference sequence).

About this clone: A junction end diverges from the germline sequence, so it may reflect a read error. V and J are TRBV7-7 and TRBJ2-2, with 9 bases lining up with TRBD2. The germline V gene encodes CDR1 SSHAT and CDR2 FNYEAQ (reference sequence). The CDR3 loop spans 16 amino acids. The CDR3 DNA reads TGTGCTAGCAGCTTAAAGACTAGCGGGAACACCGGGGAGCTGTTTTTT. Translation gives CASSLKTSGNTGELFF.

The chain recombines TRBV24-1 with TRBJ2-1; TRBD1 agrees at 9 bases. Germline V gene lookup returns CDR1 KGHDR and CDR2 SFDVKD. CDR3 size: 16 residues. V gave up 4 bases and J gave up 3 bases; unmatched junction bases: 6. DNA for the CDR3: TGTGCCACCAGTGAACCGGGACAGGGCTTCTACAATGAGCAGTTCTTC. Protein: CATSEPGQGFYNEQFF.

The rearrangement joins TRBV2 to TRBJ2-7, with 10 bases fitting TRBD2. This CDR3 region has 16 residues. The ends lost 0 bases at V and 6 bases at J; junction bases unmatched: 8. Looked up from germline, CDR1 is SNHLY and CDR2 is FYNNEI. The CDR3 bases are TGTGCCAGCAGTGAAGCGCTTTGGACTAGCGGAGGCGAGCAGTACTTC. This translates into CASSEALWTSGGEQYF.